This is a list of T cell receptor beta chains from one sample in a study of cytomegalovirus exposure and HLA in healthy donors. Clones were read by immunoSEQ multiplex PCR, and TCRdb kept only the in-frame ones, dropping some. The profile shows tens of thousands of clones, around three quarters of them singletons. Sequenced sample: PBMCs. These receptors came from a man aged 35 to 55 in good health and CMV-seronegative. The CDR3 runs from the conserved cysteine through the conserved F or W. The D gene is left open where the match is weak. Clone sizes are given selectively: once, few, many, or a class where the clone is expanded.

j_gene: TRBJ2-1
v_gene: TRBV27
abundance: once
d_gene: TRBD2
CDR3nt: TGTGCCAGCAGTTTATCGGCTAGCGGGGGGAATGAGCAGTTCTTC
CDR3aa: CASSLSASGGNEQFF

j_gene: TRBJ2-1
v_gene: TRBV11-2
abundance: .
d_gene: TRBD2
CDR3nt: TGTGCCAGCAGCCTAAGAGGTGCTAGCGGGAGTACGAATGAGCAGTTCTTC
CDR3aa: CASSLRGASGSTNEQFF

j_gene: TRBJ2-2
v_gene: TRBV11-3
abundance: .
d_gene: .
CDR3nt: TGTGCCAGCAGCTTAGCTCCGGGACAACACACCGGGGAGCTGTTTTTT
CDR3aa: CASSLAPGQHTGELFF

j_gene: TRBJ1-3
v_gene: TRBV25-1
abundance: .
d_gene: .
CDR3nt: TGTGCCAGCAGTGAATCGGACTTACCATCTGGAAACACCATATATTTT
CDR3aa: CASSESDLPSGNTIYF

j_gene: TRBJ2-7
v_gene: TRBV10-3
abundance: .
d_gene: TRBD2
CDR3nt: TGTGCCATCCAGAGCGGGAGTACCACCTACGAGCAGTACTTC
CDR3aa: CAIQSGSTTYEQYF

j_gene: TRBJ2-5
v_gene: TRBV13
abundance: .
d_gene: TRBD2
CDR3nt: TGTGCCAGCAGCTTCTGGGGACTACAAGAGACCCAGTACTTC
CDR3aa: CASSFWGLQETQYF

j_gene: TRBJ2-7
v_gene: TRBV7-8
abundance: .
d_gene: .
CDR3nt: TGTGCCAGCAGCTTAGGTGCAGGGGTCTACGAGCAGTACTTC
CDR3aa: CASSLGAGVYEQYF

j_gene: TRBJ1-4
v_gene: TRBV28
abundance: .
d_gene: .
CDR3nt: TGTGCCAGCAGTTTTCGCGGGAATGAAAAACTGTTTTTT
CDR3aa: CASSFRGNEKLFF

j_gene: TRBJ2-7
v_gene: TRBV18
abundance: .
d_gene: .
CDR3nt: TGTGCCAGCTCACCCCGGAGTTGGCAGGGCGGTATATCCTACGAGCAGTACTTC
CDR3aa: CASSPRSWQGGISYEQYF

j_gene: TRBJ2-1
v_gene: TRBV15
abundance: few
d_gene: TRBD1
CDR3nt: TGTGCCACCAGCACACCGGGACAGTCTACGGTTGAGCAGTTCTTC
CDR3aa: CATSTPGQSTVEQFF

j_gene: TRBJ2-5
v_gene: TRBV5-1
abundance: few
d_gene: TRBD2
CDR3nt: TGCGCCAGCAAGGAGACTAGCGGCCTCTTGGAGACCCAGTACTTC
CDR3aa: CASKETSGLLETQYF

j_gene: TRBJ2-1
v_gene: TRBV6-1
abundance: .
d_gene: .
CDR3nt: TGTGCCAGCAGGGTGACTAGTGGGTTGCACAATGAGCAGTTCTTC
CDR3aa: CASRVTSGLHNEQFF

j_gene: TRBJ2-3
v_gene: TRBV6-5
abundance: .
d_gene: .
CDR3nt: TGTGCCAGCAGCCACACGGATACGCAGTATTTT
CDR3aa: CASSHTDTQYF

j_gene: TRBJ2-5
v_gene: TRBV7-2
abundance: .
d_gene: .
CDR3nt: TGTGCCAGCAGCAGAGGAGTGTACCAAGAGACCCAGTACTTC
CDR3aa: CASSRGVYQETQYF

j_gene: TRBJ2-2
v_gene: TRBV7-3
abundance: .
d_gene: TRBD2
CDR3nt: TGTGCCAGCAGTAGCGGGCAGAACACCGGGGAGCTGTTTTTT
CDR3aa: CASSSGQNTGELFF

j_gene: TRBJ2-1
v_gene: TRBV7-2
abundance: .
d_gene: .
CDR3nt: TGTGCCAGCAGTTTAATTCCCGGCGGGGCCTCCCTCAATGAGCAGTTCTTC
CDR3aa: CASSLIPGGASLNEQFF